The clone carrying this TCR beta chain was seen only once. Its antigen is unknown. These data are taken from a study of T cell responses to AZD1222 COVID-19 vaccine. Study-level findings and limits: Seropositive AZD1222 recipients at baseline numbered only 6 or 7.

The V end was cut by 1 base, the J end by 6 bases, with 20 bases between. The CDR3 runs 17 residues. Per the germline V gene, CDR1 is LGHNA and CDR2 is YNFKEQ. Method: immunoSEQ multiplex PCR; TCRdb's copy keeps in-frame clones and lacks some. The sample holds tens of thousands of clones; about four fifths are singletons and the top ten take 20% to 30%. Whether given at about 4 or about 12 weeks, second doses were pooled. The J gene is TRBJ2-3, the V gene TRBV4-2; no firm D call. The sequence came from an adult who received the AZD1222 COVID-19 vaccine. The sequenced sample was peripheral blood, obtained 28 days after the second AZD1222 dose. The CDR3 sequence: CASSQAVNGLGKDTQYF. In nucleotides, the CDR3 is TGTGCCAGCAGCCAAGCTGTAAATGGCCTCGGCAAGGATACGCAGTATTTT.